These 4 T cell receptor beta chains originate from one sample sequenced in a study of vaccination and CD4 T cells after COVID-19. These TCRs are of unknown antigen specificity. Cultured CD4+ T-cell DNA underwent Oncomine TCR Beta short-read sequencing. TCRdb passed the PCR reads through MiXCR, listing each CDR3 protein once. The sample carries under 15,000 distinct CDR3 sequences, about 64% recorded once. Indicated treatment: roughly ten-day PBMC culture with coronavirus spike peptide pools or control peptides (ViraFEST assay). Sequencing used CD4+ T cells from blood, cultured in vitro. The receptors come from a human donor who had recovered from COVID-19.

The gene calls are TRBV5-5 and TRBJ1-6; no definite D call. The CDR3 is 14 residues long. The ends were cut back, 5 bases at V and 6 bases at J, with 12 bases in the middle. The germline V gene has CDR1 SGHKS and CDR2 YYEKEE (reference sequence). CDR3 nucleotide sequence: TGTGCCAGCAGTTACCGAGGGAGTAATTCACCCCTCCACTTT. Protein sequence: CASSYRGSNSPLHF.

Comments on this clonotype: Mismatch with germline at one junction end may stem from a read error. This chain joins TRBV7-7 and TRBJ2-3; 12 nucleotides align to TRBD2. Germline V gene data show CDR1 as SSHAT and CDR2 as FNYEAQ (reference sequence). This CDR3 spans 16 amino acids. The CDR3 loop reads CASSLGLAGSTDTQYF. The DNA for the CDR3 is TGTGCTAGCAGCTTAGGACTAGCGGGATCGACAGATACGCAGTATTTT.

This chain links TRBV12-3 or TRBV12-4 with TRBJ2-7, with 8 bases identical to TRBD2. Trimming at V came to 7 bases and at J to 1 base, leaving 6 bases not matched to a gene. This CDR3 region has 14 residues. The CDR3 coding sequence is TGTGCCAGCAATCCAGCGGGAGTATCCTACGAGCAGTACTTC. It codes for CASNPAGVSYEQYF.

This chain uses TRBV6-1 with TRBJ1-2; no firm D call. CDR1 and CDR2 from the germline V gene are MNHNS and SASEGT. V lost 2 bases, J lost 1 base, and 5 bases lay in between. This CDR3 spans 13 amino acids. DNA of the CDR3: TGTGCCAGCAGTGAAACGGTTAACTATGGCTACACCTTC. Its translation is CASSETVNYGYTF.